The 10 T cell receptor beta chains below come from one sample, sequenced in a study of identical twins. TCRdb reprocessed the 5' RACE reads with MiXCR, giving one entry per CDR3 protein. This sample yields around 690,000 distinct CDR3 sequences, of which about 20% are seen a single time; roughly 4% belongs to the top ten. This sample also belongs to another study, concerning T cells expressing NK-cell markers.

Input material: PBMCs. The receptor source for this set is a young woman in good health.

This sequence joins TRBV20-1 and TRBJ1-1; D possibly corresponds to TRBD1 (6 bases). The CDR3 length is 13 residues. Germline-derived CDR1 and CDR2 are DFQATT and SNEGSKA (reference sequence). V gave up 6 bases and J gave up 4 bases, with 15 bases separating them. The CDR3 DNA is TGCAGTGCCCGGAACAGGGAGGCCACTGAAGCTTTCTTT. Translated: CSARNREATEAFF.

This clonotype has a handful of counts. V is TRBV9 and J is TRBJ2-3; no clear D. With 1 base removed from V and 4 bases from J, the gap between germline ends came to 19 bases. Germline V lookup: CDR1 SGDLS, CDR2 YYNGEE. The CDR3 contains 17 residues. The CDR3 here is CASSVSPSLRRSDTQYF. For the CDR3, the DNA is TGTGCCAGCAGCGTATCCCCCTCCTTGAGACGCTCAGATACGCAGTATTTT.

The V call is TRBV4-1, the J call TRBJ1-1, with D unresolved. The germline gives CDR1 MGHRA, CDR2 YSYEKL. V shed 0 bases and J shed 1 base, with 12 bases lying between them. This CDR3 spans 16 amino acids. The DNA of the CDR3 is TGCGCCAGCAGCCAAGATCGCTCGAGGCCGAACACTGAAGCTTTCTTT. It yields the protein CASSQDRSRPNTEAFF.

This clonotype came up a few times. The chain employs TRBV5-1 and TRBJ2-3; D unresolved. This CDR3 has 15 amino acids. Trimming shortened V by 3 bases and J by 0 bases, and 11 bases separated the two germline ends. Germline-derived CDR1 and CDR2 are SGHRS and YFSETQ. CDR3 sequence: CASSSDGSSTDTQYF. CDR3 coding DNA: TGCGCCAGCAGCTCGGACGGCTCTAGCACAGATACGCAGTATTTT.

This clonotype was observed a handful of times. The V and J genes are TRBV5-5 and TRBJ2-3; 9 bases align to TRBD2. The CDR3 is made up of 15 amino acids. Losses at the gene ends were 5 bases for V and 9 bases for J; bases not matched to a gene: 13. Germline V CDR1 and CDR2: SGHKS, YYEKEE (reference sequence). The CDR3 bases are TGTGCCAGCAGGTATAGCGGGGGCCCCCAAGAGACGCAGTATTTT. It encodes CASRYSGGPQETQYF.

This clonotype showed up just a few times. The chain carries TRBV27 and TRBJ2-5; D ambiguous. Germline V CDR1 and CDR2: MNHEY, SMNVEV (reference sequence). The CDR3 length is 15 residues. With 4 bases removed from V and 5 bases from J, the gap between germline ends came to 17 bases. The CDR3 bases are TGTGCCAGCAGTTCCTCGACGGGCCCGACGGAGACCCAGTACTTC. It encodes CASSSSTGPTETQYF.

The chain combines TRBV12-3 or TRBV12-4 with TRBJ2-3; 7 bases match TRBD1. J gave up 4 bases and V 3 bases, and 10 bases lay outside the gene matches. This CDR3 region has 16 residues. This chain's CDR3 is CASSLPTGFEADTQYF. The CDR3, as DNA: TGTGCCAGCAGTTTGCCGACAGGGTTTGAAGCAGATACGCAGTATTTT.

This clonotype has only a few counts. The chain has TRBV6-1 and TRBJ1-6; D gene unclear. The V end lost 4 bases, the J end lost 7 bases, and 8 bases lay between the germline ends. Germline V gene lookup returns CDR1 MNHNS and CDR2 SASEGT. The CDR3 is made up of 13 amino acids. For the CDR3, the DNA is TGTGCCAGCAGTGCCAACGGAAATTCACCCCTCCACTTT. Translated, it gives CASSANGNSPLHF.

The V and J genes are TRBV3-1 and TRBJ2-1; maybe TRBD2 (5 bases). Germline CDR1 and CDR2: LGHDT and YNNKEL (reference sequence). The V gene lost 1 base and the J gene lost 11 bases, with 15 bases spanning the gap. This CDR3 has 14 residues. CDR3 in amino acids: CASSQGASDGKQFF. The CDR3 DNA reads TGTGCCAGCAGCCAAGGGGCCTCTGACGGGAAGCAGTTCTTC.

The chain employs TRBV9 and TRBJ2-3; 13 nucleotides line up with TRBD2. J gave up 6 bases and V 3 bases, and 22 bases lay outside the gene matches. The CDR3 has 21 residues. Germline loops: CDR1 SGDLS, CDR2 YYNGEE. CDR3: CASSGEVAGLGLAGPPDTQYF. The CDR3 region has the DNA TGTGCCAGCAGCGGAGAGGTGGCAGGGTTGGGACTAGCGGGACCTCCCGATACGCAGTATTTT.